This T cell receptor (beta chain) was sequenced for a study of blood T cell repertoires in COVID-19. Across the study: Samples taken during acute and convalescent COVID-19 were collected in the United States, Italy and Spain.

This CDR3 contains 13 residues. Deletions cut 3 bases from V and 7 bases from J, with 10 bases between. Germline CDR1 and CDR2: DFQATT and SNEGSKA (reference sequence). Clones were read by immunoSEQ multiplex PCR, and TCRdb kept only the in-frame ones, dropping some. The sample has about 200,000 clones, about 80% seen once. The study drew participants aged about 18 to 89 years from fewer than 30 US areas. The chain uses TRBV20-1 and TRBJ1-6; TRBD1 might be the D (5 bases). This receptor was identified in a man between 35 and 55 years old who had recovered from COVID-19. The sequencing sample was made of PBMCs or T cells enriched from blood (not recorded which). The CDR3 DNA is TGCAGTGCTAGTCACCGGGGGAATTCACCCCTCCACTTT. Amino acid sequence: CSASHRGNSPLHF.